Detailed here is one T cell receptor beta chain. With 1 base removed from V and 0 bases from J, the gap between germline ends came to 19 bases. Germline V gene sequence: CDR1 SGHAT, CDR2 FQNNGV. There are 19 residues in the CDR3. Using immunoSEQ multiplex PCR, the repertoire was profiled, and TCRdb retains in-frame clones only, with some absent. The sample carries more than 2,000,000 clones, more than 90% recorded once. This entry comes from a study of shared clonotypes between healthy human individuals. This chain links TRBV11-2 with TRBJ1-3; TRBD1 might be the D (5 bases). This clonotype was sampled from a man aged 18 to 29 in good health. Specimen: naive CD4+ T cells sorted from blood. Specified subset: CD45RA+ positively selected. CDR3 protein: CASSLVWGSDRISGNTIYF. The CDR3 DNA reads as TGTGCCAGCAGCTTAGTTTGGGGCTCGGACCGAATCTCTGGAAACACCATATATTTT.